This entry is about one T cell receptor beta chain. The table lists this clone with a few counts. Its antigen target is currently unknown. Within one base of it there is no much larger clone, and no base qualities were kept. The entry originates in a study of blood T cell repertoires in COVID-19 (TCRdb year 2020). With regard to the full study: Collaborator samples came from the United States, Italy and Spain and covered acute and convalescent phases of COVID-19. The prospective study material was composed of cDNA or gDNA derived from T cells, B-cell-depleted T cells, or PBMCs. Deeply sampled blood TCRbeta repertoires from subjects exposed to, actively infected with, or recovered from COVID-19 were included in the dataset. The repertoires were released in a freely available public database meant as a resource for research on the immune response to SARS-CoV-2. Samples were obtained from the ongoing ImmuneRACE study (first 160 participants) and from 1,200 or so subjects provided by 6 global collaborators. Sample metadata almost always included a de-identified subject ID, COVID-19 status, age in years and sex. Where HLA class I and class II types were available, the types were taken from metadata supplied by the sample provider, not from assay-based typing.

Summary of the overall study and its limitations: The amount of clinical and demographic metadata varied by source and participant and was provided uncurated.

Each collaborating institution followed its own protocols to collect whole blood in K2EDTA tubes. For TCRbeta analysis, collaborators shipped samples as frozen whole blood, isolated PBMCs, or DNA extracted from either of those sample types. TCRbeta CDR3 regions were amplified from genomic DNA by means of the immunoSEQ Assay, a bias-controlled multiplex PCR. As for how the authors treated the data: The number of nucleated cells in each sample was estimated from the amplification of reference gene primers within the assay. Sequence reads were collapsed and filtered to measure the absolute abundance of every unique TCRbeta CDR3 rearrangement. For each sample, productive Simpson clonality was calculated as the square root of Simpson's diversity index over productive rearrangements. The immuneACCESS repertoire file appears here via TCRdb, limited to in-frame rearrangements. These files lack a portion of the clones; in checked studies, under half of the deficit traces to unresolved V genes, and the cause of the others is not known. Clone size and V and J calls were adopted from that table, with D and trimming inferred from the DNA. This sample lists fewer than 250,000 clones; 65% to 90% were detected once. 6.5% to 9% of the sample belongs to the ten largest clones.

CDR1 ENHRY and CDR2 SYGVKD were looked up in the germline V gene. V sheds 6 bases and J sheds 4 bases, leaving 12 bases between their ends. The CDR3 goes from the cysteine to the phenylalanine over 13 residues. CDR3 DNA is the only sequence kept; it has 39 bases, read in frame from the first base. The chain is made from TRBV10-3 and TRBJ1-1; the D gene is perhaps TRBD1, from 6 matching bases. The clonotype comes from a woman between 50 and 59 years old with acute or convalescent COVID-19. Sequences were obtained from peripheral blood. The DNA sequence is as follows: TGTGCCATCAGGACAACAGGGATCACTGAAGCTTTCTTT. Its coded protein is CAIRTTGITEAFF.